This T cell receptor (beta chain) appears in the sequencing data of a study of cytomegalovirus exposure and HLA in healthy donors. Background on the study: Ancestry clustering placed roughly four fifths of a few hundred genotyped donors in the Caucasian-associated cluster.

Study-wide findings and caveats: The majority of CMV-associated TCR beta chains were reported as apparently HLA-restricted in a later analysis.

PCR used 60 Vbeta primers and 13 Jbeta primers. TCRdb's copy holds only in-frame clones and misses some; the assay was immunoSEQ multiplex PCR. The data contain approximately 140,000 clones, 55% to 80% of them singletons. With regard to this clone: Its antigen is unknown.

Germline loops: CDR1 SGHRS, CDR2 YFSETQ. V dropped 4 bases and J dropped 3; count of bases not matched to a gene: 8. The CDR3 loop spans 15 amino acids. This sequence was found in an older woman in good health and CMV-seropositive. This chain joins TRBV5-1 and TRBJ1-2; 8 nucleotides agree with TRBD1. The sample taken for sequencing was PBMCs. The CDR3 here is CASSPGQGWDYGYTF. The CDR3 DNA reads as TGCGCCAGCAGCCCCGGACAGGGCTGGGACTATGGCTACACCTTC. The variable domain in full, completed from reference TRBV5-1 and TRBJ1-2, reads KAGVTQTPRYLIKTRGQQVTLSCSPISGHRSVSWYQQTPGQGLQFLFEYFSETQRNKGNFPGRFSGRQFSNSRSEMNVSTLELGDSALYLCASSPGQGWDYGYTFGSGTRLTVV.